The TCR beta chain under discussion was sequenced for a study of shared clonotypes between healthy human individuals. Germline values: CDR1 SGHNT, CDR2 YYREEE (reference sequence). CDR3 size: 15 residues. V gave up 4 bases and J gave up 5 bases; unmatched junction bases: 10. Each subset's genomic DNA was split evenly across several immunoSEQ plates. PCR replicates performed on unsorted PBMC used approximately 320 ng DNA, around 30,000 T cell genomes. The protocol was immunoSEQ multiplex PCR, while the TCRdb copy is restricted to in-frame clones and leaves out a portion. The table shows under 600,000 clones, with roughly four fifths occurring only once. For genomic DNA, unsorted samples relied on about 90 million PBMCs.

The TCR was taken from a middle-aged woman in good health. Some clones in this sample may be carry-over from other donors' samples. The rearrangement joins TRBV5-4 to TRBJ2-5; 8 nucleotides line up with TRBD2. Sample: PBMCs. In nucleotides, the CDR3 is TGTGCCAGCAGCAATAAAGCGGGAGTGGGGGAGACCCAGTACTTC. Encoded protein: CASSNKAGVGETQYF.